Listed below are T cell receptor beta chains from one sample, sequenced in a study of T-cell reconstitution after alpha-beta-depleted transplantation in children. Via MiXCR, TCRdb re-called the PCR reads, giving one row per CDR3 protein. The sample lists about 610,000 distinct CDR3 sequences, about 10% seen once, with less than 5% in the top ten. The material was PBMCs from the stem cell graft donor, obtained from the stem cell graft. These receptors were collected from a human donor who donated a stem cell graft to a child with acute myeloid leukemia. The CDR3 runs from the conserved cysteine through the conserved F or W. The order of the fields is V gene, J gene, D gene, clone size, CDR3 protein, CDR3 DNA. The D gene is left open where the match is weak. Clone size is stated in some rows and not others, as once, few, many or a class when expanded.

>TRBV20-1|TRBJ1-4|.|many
CSARSNEKLFF
TGCAGTGCCCGGAGTAATGAAAAACTGTTTTTT
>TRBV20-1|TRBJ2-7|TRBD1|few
CSADPGTGAYEQYF
TGCAGTGCGGACCCCGGGACAGGGGCCTACGAGCAGTACTTC
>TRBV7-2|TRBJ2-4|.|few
CASSLEELAKNIQYF
TGTGCCAGCAGCTTGGAGGAGCTAGCCAAAAACATTCAGTACTTC
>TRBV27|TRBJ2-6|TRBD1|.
CASRMTGGYAGANVLTF
TGTGCCAGCAGAATGACAGGGGGCTATGCTGGGGCCAACGTCCTGACTTTC
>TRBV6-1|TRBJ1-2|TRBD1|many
CASSVDRTYGYTF
TGTGCCAGCAGTGTGGACAGGACCTATGGCTACACCTTC
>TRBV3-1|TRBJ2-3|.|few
CASSQAGAHTDTQYF
TGTGCCAGCAGCCAAGCCGGGGCCCACACAGATACGCAGTATTTT
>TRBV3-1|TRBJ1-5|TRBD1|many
CASSQGTGNQPQHF
TGTGCCAGCAGCCAAGGGACAGGGAATCAGCCCCAGCATTTT
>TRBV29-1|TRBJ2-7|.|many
CSVLGAYEQYF
TGCAGCGTCCTTGGGGCGTACGAGCAGTACTTC
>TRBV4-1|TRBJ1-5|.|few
CASSPLLGVSNQPQHF
TGCGCCAGCAGCCCCCTTTTAGGGGTTAGCAATCAGCCCCAGCATTTT
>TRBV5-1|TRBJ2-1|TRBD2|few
CASSLSGNNYNEQFF
TGCGCCAGCAGCCTGAGCGGGAATAACTACAATGAGCAGTTCTTC
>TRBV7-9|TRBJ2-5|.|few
CASSLDHGQETQYF
TGTGCCAGCAGCTTAGACCACGGCCAAGAGACCCAGTACTTC
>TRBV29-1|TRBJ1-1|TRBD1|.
CSVESGTGSNTEAFF
TGCAGCGTTGAATCCGGGACAGGGTCGAACACTGAAGCTTTCTTT
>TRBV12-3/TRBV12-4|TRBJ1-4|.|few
CASSLRDPLNEKLFF
TGTGCCAGCAGTTTAAGAGACCCTCTTAATGAAAAACTGTTTTTT
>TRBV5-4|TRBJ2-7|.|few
CASSLSQEKYEQYF
TGTGCCAGCAGCTTGAGTCAGGAGAAATACGAGCAGTACTTC
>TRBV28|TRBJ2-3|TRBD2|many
CASSLFRATSGRRSDTQYF
TGTGCCAGCAGTTTATTTCGGGCGACTAGCGGGCGGCGGTCAGATACGCAGTATTTT
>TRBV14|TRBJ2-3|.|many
CASSGPGRSTDTQYF
TGTGCCAGCAGCGGGCCCGGGCGGAGCACAGATACGCAGTATTTT
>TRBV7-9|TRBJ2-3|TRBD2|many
CASSPQLAGATADTQYF
TGTGCCAGCAGCCCCCAACTAGCGGGAGCGACCGCAGATACGCAGTATTTT
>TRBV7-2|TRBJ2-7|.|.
CASSFPLAGPSYEQYF
TGTGCCAGCAGCTTTCCTTTAGCAGGACCCTCCTACGAGCAGTACTTC
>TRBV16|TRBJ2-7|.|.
CASSQWANYEQYF
TGTGCCAGCAGCCAATGGGCCAACTACGAGCAGTACTTC
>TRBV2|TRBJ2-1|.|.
CASRGGGSNEQFF
TGTGCCAGCAGGGGGGGGGGCAGCAATGAGCAGTTCTTC
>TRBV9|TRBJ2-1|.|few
CASSVGGTQNEQFF
TGTGCCAGCAGCGTTGGAGGGACACAGAATGAGCAGTTCTTC
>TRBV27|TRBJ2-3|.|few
CASGRTVVPSTDTQYF
TGTGCCAGCGGGCGGACAGTCGTCCCTAGCACAGATACGCAGTATTTT
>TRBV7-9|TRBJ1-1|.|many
CASSLKVGPNTEAFF
TGTGCCAGCAGCTTAAAGGTGGGCCCGAACACTGAAGCTTTCTTT
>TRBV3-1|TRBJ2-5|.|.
CASSLSTPTGRQETQYF
TGTGCCAGCAGCCTTTCAACCCCGACAGGTAGACAAGAGACCCAGTACTTC
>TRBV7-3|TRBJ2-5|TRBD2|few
CASSPLAGGWQTQYF
TGTGCCAGCAGCCCCCTAGCGGGAGGGTGGCAGACCCAGTACTTC
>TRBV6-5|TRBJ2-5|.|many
CASSLRTALQETQYF
TGTGCCAGCAGTTTGCGGACAGCCCTACAAGAGACCCAGTACTTC
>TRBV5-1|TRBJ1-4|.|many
CASSLEGHPSATNEKLFF
TGCGCCAGCAGCTTGGAGGGACACCCATCTGCAACTAATGAAAAACTGTTTTTT
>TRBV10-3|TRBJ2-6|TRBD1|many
CAISNTGDLGTNVLTF
TGTGCCATCAGTAATACAGGGGATCTAGGGACCAACGTCCTGACTTTC
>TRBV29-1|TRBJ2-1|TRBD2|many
CSVGLAGVFYNEQFF
TGCAGCGTAGGACTAGCGGGAGTGTTCTACAATGAGCAGTTCTTC
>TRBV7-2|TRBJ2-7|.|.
CASSVGPLDAYEQYF
TGTGCCAGCAGCGTAGGTCCGCTTGACGCCTACGAGCAGTACTTC
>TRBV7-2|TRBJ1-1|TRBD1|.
CASSLAGTGFRGAFF
TGTGCCAGCAGCTTAGCGGGGACAGGGTTCCGGGGCGCTTTCTTT
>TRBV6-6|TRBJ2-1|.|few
CASSYSAHNEQFF
TGTGCCAGCAGTTACAGTGCCCACAATGAGCAGTTCTTC
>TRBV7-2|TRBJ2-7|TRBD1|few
CASSRKRSGTGAIEQYF
TGTGCCAGCAGTCGTAAAAGGTCGGGGACAGGGGCGATCGAGCAGTACTTC
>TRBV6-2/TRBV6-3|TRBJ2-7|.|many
CASSYPIYEQYF
TGTGCCAGCAGTTACCCCATCTACGAGCAGTACTTC
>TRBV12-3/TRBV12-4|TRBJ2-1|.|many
CASSALGSEQFF
TGTGCCAGCAGCGCCCTGGGGAGTGAGCAGTTCTTC
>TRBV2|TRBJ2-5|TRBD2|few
CASRASGRAGETQYF
TGTGCCAGCAGGGCTAGCGGGAGGGCCGGAGAGACCCAGTACTTC
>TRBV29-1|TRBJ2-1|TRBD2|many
CSVEGTSGSLDEQFF
TGCAGCGTTGAAGGGACTAGCGGGAGTTTAGATGAGCAGTTCTTC
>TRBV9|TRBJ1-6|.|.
CASSVGSFEGSPLHF
TGTGCCAGCAGCGTAGGGTCATTTGAAGGTTCACCCCTCCACTTT
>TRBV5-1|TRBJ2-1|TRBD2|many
CASSLSDGRSYNEQFF
TGCGCCAGCAGCCTGAGTGACGGGAGGTCCTACAATGAGCAGTTCTTC
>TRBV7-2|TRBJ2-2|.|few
CASSLGGFRAGELFF
TGTGCCAGCAGCTTAGGAGGGTTTAGGGCCGGGGAGCTGTTTTTT
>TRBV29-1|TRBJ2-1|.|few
CSHTKTGDLYNEQFF
TGCAGTCACACCAAAACCGGGGACTTATACAATGAGCAGTTCTTC